This section outlines one T cell receptor beta chain sequence together with its context. Per the study methods: Amplification of reference gene primers provided the estimated nucleated cell counts. The table came from immunoSEQ multiplex PCR; TCRdb's copy has only in-frame clones and leaves some out. The D gene and trimming were derived from the DNA, and the V and J assignments and clone size from that table. This sample has 30,000 to 40,000 clones, with over 70% found just once. Germline CDR1 SGHRS, CDR2 YFSETQ. Trimming at V came to 1 base and at J to 7 bases, leaving 8 bases not matched to a gene. The length of the CDR3 is 17 residues. The sample comes from a study of blood T cell repertoires in COVID-19. At the level of the study: There were acute and convalescent COVID-19 samples, and they came from the United States, Italy and Spain. PBMCs, B-cell-depleted T cells, or T cells were the source of the cDNA or gDNA that made up the material.

This chain joins TRBV5-1 and TRBJ2-1; TRBD2 aligns across 13 bases. Sequenced: peripheral blood. This receptor was obtained from a man aged 55 to 70 with active COVID-19. This CDR3 is CASSLPGLAGQQNEQFF. As DNA, the CDR3 is TGCGCCAGCAGCTTGCCGGGACTAGCGGGACAACAGAATGAGCAGTTCTTC.